The rows below give T cell receptor beta chains drawn from one sample of a study of T cells after yellow fever vaccination. Each CDR3 protein gets one entry after TCRdb re-called the 5' RACE reads with MiXCR. The table includes about 400,000 distinct CDR3 sequences, over 5% detected once. Sequencing was performed on PBMCs, taken 5 days after the yellow fever booster vaccination. These receptors all come from a man aged 25 to 45 who received the YFV17D yellow fever vaccine. Both conserved end residues are part of each CDR3. D genes are given only for firm matches. A clone size is listed for some rows: how often the clone was seen (once, few, many), or a class if it is expanded.

clone_size,j_call,v_call,d_call,cdr3_nt,cdr3_aa
many,TRBJ2-7,TRBV10-3,-,TGTGCCATCAGTACTGGGCCCGATGCCCACGAGCAGTACTTC,CAISTGPDAHEQYF
-,TRBJ1-2,TRBV5-1,TRBD1,TGCGCCAGCAGCTCTTCACAGGGGGCGAACTATGGCTACACCTTC,CASSSSQGANYGYTF
-,TRBJ2-7,TRBV28,TRBD2,TGTGCCAGCAGGGGAAATAGCGGGGCCGCCACAGAGCAGTACTTC,CASRGNSGAATEQYF
many,TRBJ1-2,TRBV27,-,TGTGCCAGCAGTGGGGATCTGCACGGTAACTATGGCTACACCTTC,CASSGDLHGNYGYTF
few,TRBJ2-2,TRBV2,-,TGTGCCAGCAGTGAAGGGGGAGTAGAGGAAAACACCGGGGAGCTGTTTTTT,CASSEGGVEENTGELFF
-,TRBJ2-4,TRBV6-2/TRBV6-3,-,TGTGCCAGCAGTTACATTGCAGGACGGGCCAAAAACATTCAGTACTTC,CASSYIAGRAKNIQYF
many,TRBJ2-2,TRBV12-3/TRBV12-4,-,TGTGCCAGCAGTTCTCAAAGGGCCAACACCGGGGAGCTGTTTTTT,CASSSQRANTGELFF
-,TRBJ1-4,TRBV12-3/TRBV12-4,-,TGTGCCAGCAGTTTAGCCCCCCGGAGTCCGAATGAAAAACTGTTTTTT,CASSLAPRSPNEKLFF
many,TRBJ2-7,TRBV5-5,TRBD2,TGTGCCAGCAGCTTGGTGGCTAGCGGGTCTAGCTCCTACGAGCAGTACTTC,CASSLVASGSSSYEQYF
many,TRBJ2-1,TRBV14,-,TGTGCCAGCAGTGTCCTTGGGAGTGGCGGTCAGCAGTTCTTC,CASSVLGSGGQQFF